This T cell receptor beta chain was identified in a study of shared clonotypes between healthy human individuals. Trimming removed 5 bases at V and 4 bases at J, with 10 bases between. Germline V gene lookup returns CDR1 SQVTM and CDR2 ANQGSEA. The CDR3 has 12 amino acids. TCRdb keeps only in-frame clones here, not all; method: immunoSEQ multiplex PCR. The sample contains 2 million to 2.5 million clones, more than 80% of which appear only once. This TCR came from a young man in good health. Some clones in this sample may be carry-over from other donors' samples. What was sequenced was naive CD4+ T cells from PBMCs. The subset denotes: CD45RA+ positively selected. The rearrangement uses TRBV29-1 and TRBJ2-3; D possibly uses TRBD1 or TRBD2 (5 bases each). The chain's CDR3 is CSVRDGADTQYF. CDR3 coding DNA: TGCAGCGTTCGGGACGGGGCAGATACGCAGTATTTT.